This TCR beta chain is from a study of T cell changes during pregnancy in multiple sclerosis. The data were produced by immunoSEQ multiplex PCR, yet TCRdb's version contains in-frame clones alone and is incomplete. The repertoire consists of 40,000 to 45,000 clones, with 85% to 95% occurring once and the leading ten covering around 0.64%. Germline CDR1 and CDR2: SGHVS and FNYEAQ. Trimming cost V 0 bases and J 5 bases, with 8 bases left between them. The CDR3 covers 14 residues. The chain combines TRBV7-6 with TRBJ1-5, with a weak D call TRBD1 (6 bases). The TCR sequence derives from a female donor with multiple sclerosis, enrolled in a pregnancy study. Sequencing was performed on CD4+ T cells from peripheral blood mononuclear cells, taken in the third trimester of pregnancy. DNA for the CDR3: TGTGCCAGCAGCTTAGCGGGGGCGCATCAGCCCCAGCATTTT. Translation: CASSLAGAHQPQHF.